This is a list of T cell receptor beta chains from one sample in a study of monozygotic twins with inflammatory bowel disease. TCRdb re-analyzed the 5' RACE reads; it lists each CDR3 protein once, without DNA. The sample yields about 160,000 distinct CDR3 sequences, of which the top ten take up 2.4%. The source material was blood. All receptors come from a human donor with ulcerative colitis or Crohn's disease, or a healthy co-twin of an affected twin (not recorded which). The CDR3 runs from the conserved cysteine through the conserved F or W. Clone size is shown for a subset of rows, as once, few, many or a class of expanded clone.

v_gene	j_gene	abundance	CDR3aa
TRBV24-1	TRBJ2-2	-	CATSDFWGNTGELFF
TRBV28	TRBJ2-1	-	CASSPNSGGTYNEQFF
TRBV11-3	TRBJ2-1	-	CASSLGRDEQFF
TRBV5-1	TRBJ1-4	-	CASSLQGSNEKLFF
TRBV12-3/TRBV12-4	TRBJ1-1	-	CASTPIGGGITEAFF
TRBV13	TRBJ2-1	-	CASSLRRGGHNEQFF
TRBV18	TRBJ2-3	-	CASSLTHSGDTQYF
TRBV20-1	TRBJ2-5	-	CSARGLAGVELETQYF
TRBV6-5	TRBJ1-5	-	CASSYNRDQPQHF
TRBV9	TRBJ1-1	-	CASSQTTGGTEAFF
TRBV4-1	TRBJ2-7	-	CASSQPNRGGSHEQYF
TRBV29-1	TRBJ2-3	-	CSVVGQGLDTQYF
TRBV5-1	TRBJ1-3	-	CASSLGVTAGNTIYF
TRBV7-2	TRBJ2-1	-	CASSGTSMRNEQFF
TRBV6-5	TRBJ2-1	-	CASSYSTGNEQFF
TRBV3-1	TRBJ2-5	-	CASSQVPAGVVETQYF
TRBV10-3	TRBJ1-1	-	CAISERTVSYEAFF
TRBV20-1	TRBJ2-7	-	CSAPRVASSYEQYF
TRBV21-1	TRBJ2-7	-	CASHLDSVDSYEQYF
TRBV20-1	TRBJ1-1	-	CSASPGAWNTEAFF
TRBV20-1	TRBJ2-7	-	CSARGNPTIYYEQYF
TRBV6-1	TRBJ2-1	-	CASSEGTSGNEQFF
TRBV19	TRBJ2-3	-	CASSSGGAFSADTQYF
TRBV11-2	TRBJ2-1	-	CASSSFTTYSYNEQFF
TRBV19	TRBJ1-2	-	CASTSTDHRANYGYTF
TRBV2	TRBJ1-6	-	CASNGGESPLHF
TRBV20-1	TRBJ2-1	-	CSARPRLAGGSSYNEQFF
TRBV4-1	TRBJ2-2	-	CASSQDGASGRARTGELFF
TRBV20-1	TRBJ2-1	-	CSARDAAGGSYNEQFF
TRBV10-3	TRBJ2-3	-	CATHGQGSKPYF
TRBV7-2	TRBJ2-7	-	CASSVAHGEQYF
TRBV3-1	TRBJ2-3	-	CASSHFSSTDTQYF
TRBV5-1	TRBJ2-5	-	CASSLAEGAIQETQYF
TRBV6-5	TRBJ1-5	-	CASSSYPLQPQHF
TRBV11-2	TRBJ1-1	-	CASSRTLLVEAFF
TRBV10-3	TRBJ2-7	-	CAISEGRDYEQYF
TRBV20-1	TRBJ2-3	-	CSARPGGAIGTDTQYF
TRBV20-1	TRBJ2-5	-	CRASGGDQETQYF
TRBV29-1	TRBJ2-3	-	CSVYGQVREADTQYF
TRBV5-5	TRBJ2-7	-	CASSFLAGSSYEQYF
TRBV14	TRBJ2-5	-	CASSRHLQETQYF
TRBV5-1	TRBJ2-1	-	CASSWGTQDNEQFF
TRBV5-4	TRBJ2-2	-	CASSGGTGGTGELFF
TRBV5-5	TRBJ2-7	-	CASSPTPGSGWTYEQYF
TRBV7-2	TRBJ1-6	-	CASSIYLGQGKANSPLHF
TRBV7-9	TRBJ2-3	-	CASSRTGGPTDTQYF
TRBV20-1	TRBJ2-7	-	CSASGRPHEQYF
TRBV5-1	TRBJ2-1	-	CASSTGLLSSYNEQFF
TRBV11-2	TRBJ2-3	-	CASSLGLTDTQYF
TRBV11-3	TRBJ2-1	-	CASSLRGTGNNEQFF
TRBV5-1	TRBJ2-5	-	CASSESPGQEETQYF
TRBV29-1	TRBJ2-7	-	CSVEDPRTGSSYEQYF
TRBV12-3/TRBV12-4	TRBJ1-5	medium-sized	CASSLEGQGYQPQHF
TRBV4-3	TRBJ1-1	-	CASSQEPGANTEAFF
TRBV7-2	TRBJ1-2	-	CASSPYTVTYGYTF